These T cell receptor beta chains were read from a single sample in a study of cytomegalovirus exposure and HLA in healthy donors. Libraries were prepared by immunoSEQ multiplex PCR; TCRdb keeps only in-frame clonotypes and omits some of them. The data contain fewer than 250,000 clones, about 80% of them singletons. The sequencing sample was made of PBMCs. The source is a middle-aged man in good health and CMV-seropositive. Each CDR3 is given with its conserved first and last residue. The D gene is left open where the match is weak. Clone sizes are given selectively: once, few, many, or a class where the clone is expanded.

clone size,D gene,J gene,V gene,CDR3 protein,CDR3 DNA
-,TRBD1,TRBJ1-2,TRBV5-4,CASRYGQAAYTF,TGTGCCAGCAGATATGGACAGGCCGCTTACACCTTC
-,TRBD2,TRBJ2-3,TRBV7-6,CASSPPGLAGADTQYF,TGTGCCAGCAGCCCTCCGGGACTAGCGGGAGCAGATACGCAGTATTTT
-,-,TRBJ2-7,TRBV5-4,CASSLWGLHYEQYF,TGTGCCAGCAGCTTGTGGGGACTTCACTACGAGCAGTACTTC
-,-,TRBJ1-1,TRBV7-9,CASSLAPFPNTEAFF,TGTGCCAGCAGCTTAGCCCCCTTCCCGAACACTGAAGCTTTCTTT
-,TRBD1,TRBJ1-1,TRBV19,CASRTDRMNTEAFF,TGTGCCAGTAGGACGGACAGGATGAACACTGAAGCTTTCTTT
few,-,TRBJ2-5,TRBV21-1,CASSGGVTYQETQYF,TGTGCCAGCAGCGGGGGGGTCACGTACCAAGAGACCCAGTACTTC
-,-,TRBJ1-2,TRBV6-6,CASSSLFAGDGYTF,TGTGCCAGCAGTTCACTATTTGCGGGGGACGGCTACACCTTC
-,TRBD1,TRBJ2-2,TRBV29-1,CSVRVGTAGELFF,TGCAGCGTTAGGGTGGGGACAGCCGGGGAGCTGTTTTTT
-,-,TRBJ2-5,TRBV30,CAWSVGSGAQYF,TGTGCCTGGAGTGTGGGGAGTGGGGCCCAGTACTTC
once,TRBD1,TRBJ2-7,TRBV10-1,CASSGQGASEQYF,TGCGCCAGCAGTGGACAGGGGGCGAGCGAGCAGTACTTC